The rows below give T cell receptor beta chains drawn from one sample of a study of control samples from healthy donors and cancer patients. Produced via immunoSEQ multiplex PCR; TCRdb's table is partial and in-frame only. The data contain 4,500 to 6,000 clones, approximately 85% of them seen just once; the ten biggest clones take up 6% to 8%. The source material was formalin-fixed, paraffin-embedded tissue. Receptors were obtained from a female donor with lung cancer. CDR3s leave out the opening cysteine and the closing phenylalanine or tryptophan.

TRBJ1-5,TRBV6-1,ASSEGTGGSNQPQH
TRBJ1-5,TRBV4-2,ASSPLPTGLKAQH
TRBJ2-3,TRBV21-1,ASSKGFVRSGSRAQKRTDTQY
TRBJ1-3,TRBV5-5,ASSLEGGTIY
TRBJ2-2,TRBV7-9,ASSGLAGVVGELF
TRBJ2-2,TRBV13,ASSPSGGANTGELF
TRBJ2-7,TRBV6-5,ASRGGQGSSYEQY
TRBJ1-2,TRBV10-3,AITSGSHGYT
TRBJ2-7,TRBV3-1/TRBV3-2,ASSPLIMSGEQY
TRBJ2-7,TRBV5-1,ASSLGGYEQY
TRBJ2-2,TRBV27,ASSLGRGYTGELF
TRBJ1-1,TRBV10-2,ASSEAGNTEAF
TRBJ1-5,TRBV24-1,ATSDRGDQPQH
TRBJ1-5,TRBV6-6,ATQGSNQPQH
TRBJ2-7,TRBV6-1,ASSEGVGIYEQY
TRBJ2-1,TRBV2,ASSNTGLAGVNEQF
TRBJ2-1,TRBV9,ASSQGGGGSYNEQF
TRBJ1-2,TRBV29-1,SSRDTYGYT
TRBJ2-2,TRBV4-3,ASSRNRGPHTGELF
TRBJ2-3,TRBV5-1,ASSLQLAGGIDTQY
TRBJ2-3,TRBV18,ASSPAQRDGDTQY
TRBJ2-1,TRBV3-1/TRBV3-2,ASTLGANEQF
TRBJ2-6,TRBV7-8,ASSTTRFTHKSRANVLT
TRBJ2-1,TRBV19,ASSLGQGVPSSYNEQF
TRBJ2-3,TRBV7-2,ASSLSTDTQY
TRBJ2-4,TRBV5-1,ASSLEPGAKNIQY